A single sample is the source of the 6 T cell receptor beta chains below, sequenced in a study of patients and donors after allogeneic stem cell transplantation. TCRdb re-analysed the RT-PCR reads in MiXCR, keeping a single row per CDR3 protein. Of about a million distinct CDR3 sequences in the sample, roughly 18% are singletons; the top ten hold roughly 6%. Sample: blood, either unsorted or a sorted T cell fraction (not recorded which). The receptors here all came from a human donor who was either an allogeneic HSCT recipient or a stem cell or donor lymphocyte infusion donor (not recorded which). It is not recorded whose cells these are; they may come from a transplant donor.

The rearrangement links TRBV9 to TRBJ2-1, with D maybe TRBD1 (6 bases). CDR1 and CDR2 from the germline V gene are SGDLS and YYNGEE. The CDR3 runs to 16 residues. V was clipped by 3 bases and J by 0 bases, with 13 bases between them. CDR3 region: CASSGVRDNSYNEQFF. CDR3 sequence (DNA): TGTGCCAGCAGCGGTGTACGGGACAACTCCTACAATGAGCAGTTCTTC.

This sequence joins TRBV4-2 and TRBJ1-2; the D gene is possibly TRBD1 (6 bases). The CDR3 sequence is 15 residues long. Per the germline V gene, CDR1 is LGHNA and CDR2 is YNFKEQ. V lost 0 bases and J 0 bases, leaving 8 bases between the germline ends. CDR3 bases: TGTGCCAGCAGCCAAGAAGACAGGACTAACTATGGCTACACCTTC. Amino acid sequence: CASSQEDRTNYGYTF.

This clonotype was observed a few times. The CDR3 region is CASSLSGTSTYEQYF. The CDR3 DNA reads as TGTGCCAGCAGCTTATCCGGGACATCTACCTACGAGCAGTACTTC. The chain has TRBV7-2 and TRBJ2-7; perhaps TRBD1 as D (6 bases). The V gene lost 2 bases and the J gene lost 2 bases, with 13 bases spanning the gap. Looked up from germline, CDR1 is SGHTA and CDR2 is FQGNSA. The CDR3 length is 15 residues.

The table lists this clonotype with a few counts. This CDR3 reads CASSPQGQNTIYF. The CDR3 nucleotides are TGTGCCAGCTCACCTCAGGGGCAGAACACCATATATTTT. J is TRBJ1-3 and V is TRBV18; tentative D call: TRBD1 (6 bases). The V gene's germline CDR1 is KGHSH and CDR2 LQKENI. This CDR3 region has 13 residues. Trimming pared 3 bases from V and 7 bases from J, leaving 10 bases between.

This clonotype was observed at least ten times. The rearrangement joins TRBV15 to TRBJ1-5; D may be TRBD1 (5 bases). The germline V and J ends were trimmed by 0 bases and 11 bases, with 11 bases remaining between them. Looked up from germline, CDR1 is LNHNV and CDR2 is YYDKDF (reference sequence). The CDR3 length is 13 residues. In DNA, the CDR3 is TGTGCCACCAGCAGAGATGGGGCCTCGGCCCAGCATTTT. It specifies CATSRDGASAQHF.

The rearrangement uses TRBV27 and TRBJ1-1, with 7 nucleotides matching TRBD1. Trimming removed 5 bases from V and 4 bases from J; junction bases left unmatched: 7. This CDR3 has 14 residues. CDR1 and CDR2 (germline): MNHEY, SMNVEV (reference sequence). The CDR3 DNA follows: TGTGCCAGCAGTATGTTTACAGGGGTCACTGAAGCTTTCTTT. This codes for CASSMFTGVTEAFF.